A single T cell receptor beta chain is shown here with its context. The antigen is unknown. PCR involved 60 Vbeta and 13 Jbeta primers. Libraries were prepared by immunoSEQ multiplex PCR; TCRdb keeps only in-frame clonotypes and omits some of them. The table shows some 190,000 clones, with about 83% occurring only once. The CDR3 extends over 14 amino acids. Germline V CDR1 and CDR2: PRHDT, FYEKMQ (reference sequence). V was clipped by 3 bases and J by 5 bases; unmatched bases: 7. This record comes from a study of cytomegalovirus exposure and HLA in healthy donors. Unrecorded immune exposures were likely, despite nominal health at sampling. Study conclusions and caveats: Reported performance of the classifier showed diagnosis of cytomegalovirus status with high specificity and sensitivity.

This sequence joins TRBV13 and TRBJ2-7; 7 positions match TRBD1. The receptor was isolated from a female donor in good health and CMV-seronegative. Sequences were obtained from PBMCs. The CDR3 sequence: CASSFRTGANEQYF. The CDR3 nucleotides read TGTGCCAGCAGCTTCCGGACAGGCGCGAACGAGCAGTACTTC.